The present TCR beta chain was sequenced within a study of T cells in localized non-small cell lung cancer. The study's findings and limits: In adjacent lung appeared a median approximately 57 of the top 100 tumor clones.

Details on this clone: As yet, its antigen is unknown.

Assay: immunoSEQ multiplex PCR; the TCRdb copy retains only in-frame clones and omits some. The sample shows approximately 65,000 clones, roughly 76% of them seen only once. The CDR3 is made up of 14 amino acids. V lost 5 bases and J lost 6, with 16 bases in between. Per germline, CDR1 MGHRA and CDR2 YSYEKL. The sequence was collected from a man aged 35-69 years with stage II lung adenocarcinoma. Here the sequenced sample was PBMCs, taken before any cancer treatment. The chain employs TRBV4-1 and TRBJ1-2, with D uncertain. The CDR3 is CASSLRPPGDGYTF. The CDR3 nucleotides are TGCGCCAGCAGCTTACGGCCCCCCGGAGATGGCTACACCTTC.